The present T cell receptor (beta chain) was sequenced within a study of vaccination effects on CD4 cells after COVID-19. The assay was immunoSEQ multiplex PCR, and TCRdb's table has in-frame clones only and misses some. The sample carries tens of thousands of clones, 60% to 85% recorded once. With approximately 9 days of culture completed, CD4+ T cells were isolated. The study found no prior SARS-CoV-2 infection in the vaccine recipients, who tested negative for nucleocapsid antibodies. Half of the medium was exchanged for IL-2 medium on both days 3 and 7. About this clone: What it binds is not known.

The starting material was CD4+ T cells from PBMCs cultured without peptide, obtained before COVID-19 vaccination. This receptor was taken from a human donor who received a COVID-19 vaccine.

The CDR3 nucleotides read TGCGCCAGCAGCCAAGTGGGAAGGGGTGACTCACCCCTCCACTTT. This sequence encodes CASSQVGRGDSPLHF. The V gene is TRBV4-1, the J gene TRBJ1-6, with TRBD1 as a possible D gene (5 bases). V was trimmed by 1 base and J by 10 bases, leaving 14 bases between them. This CDR3 is built from 15 residues. Germline CDR1 and CDR2: MGHRA and YSYEKL.